A single sample gave rise to the 6 T cell receptor beta chains below, sequenced in a study of T-cell reconstitution after alpha-beta-depleted transplantation in children. A library of TCRbeta sequences, prepared with unique molecular identifiers, was generated. A single record per CDR3 protein comes from TCRdb applying MiXCR to the PCR reads. This table holds around 300,000 distinct CDR3 sequences, around 25% found once. Sequenced here: PBMCs, mostly from graft donor cells, sampled 180 days after TCRalphabeta/CD19-depleted stem cell transplant. Receptors were obtained from a male patient aged 10 to 17 who had a stem cell transplant for acute lymphoblastic leukemia, so the T cells may come from the graft donor.

The CDR3 nucleotides are TGTGCCAGCAGCCAAAGACGACTAGCGGACAATGAGCAGTTCTTC. Protein product: CASSQRRLADNEQFF. The gene calls are TRBV7-6 and TRBJ2-1; the match to TRBD2 covers 9 bases. Germline-derived CDR1 and CDR2 are SGHVS and FNYEAQ. V trimming: 5 bases; J trimming: 5 bases; junction bases outside the gene matches: 7. The CDR3 is 15 residues long.

This clonotype was observed a few times. V is TRBV7-2 and J is TRBJ1-5; D possibly corresponds to TRBD1 (6 bases). This CDR3 comprises 17 residues. From germline, CDR1 is SGHTA and CDR2 FQGNSA. The V end was cut by 3 bases, the J end by 0 bases, with 15 bases between. This CDR3 is CASSLLQGTYSNQPQHF. The CDR3 DNA reads as TGTGCCAGCAGCTTGTTACAGGGAACGTATAGCAATCAGCCCCAGCATTTT.

This chain joins TRBV5-8 and TRBJ2-1; TRBD2 matches 10 bases. Losses at the gene ends were 0 bases for V and 5 bases for J; bases not matched to a gene: 2. CDR1 is SGHTS, CDR2 YDEGEE, per germline. CDR3 size: 15 residues. The CDR3 DNA reads as TGTGCCAGCAGCTTGGGGACTAGCGGAAACAATGAGCAGTTCTTC. Translated: CASSLGTSGNNEQFF.

This clonotype has just a few counts. The chain carries TRBV9 and TRBJ2-7; D remains ambiguous. CDR3 size: 14 residues. CDR1 is SGDLS, CDR2 YYNGEE, per germline. Deletions cut 0 bases from V and 2 bases from J, with 9 bases between. This CDR3 reads CASSVGAVPYEQYF. CDR3 sequence (DNA): TGTGCCAGCAGCGTAGGAGCCGTCCCCTACGAGCAGTACTTC.

This clonotype was counted between two and nine times. The CDR3 bases are TGTGCCAGCAGCCGAAGGTGGGGTCGTTACGAGCAGTACTTC. It translates to CASSRRWGRYEQYF. The V call is TRBV7-2, the J call TRBJ2-7; D unresolved. V was cut by 5 bases and J by 4 bases, with 15 bases left in between. The CDR3 contains 14 residues. CDR1 and CDR2 from the germline V gene are SGHTA and FQGNSA.

This clonotype has only a few counts. The chain carries TRBV4-2 and TRBJ1-1, with no clear D. This CDR3 comprises 13 residues. The germline CDR1 and CDR2 sequences are LGHNA and YNFKEQ. Trimming stripped 2 bases from V and 10 bases from J, with 14 bases between. CDR3 protein: CASSQPGSLLAFF. CDR3 in DNA: TGTGCCAGCAGCCAACCCGGATCACTTCTAGCTTTCTTT.